Each of the 9 T cell receptor beta chains below was sequenced from the same sample in a study of blood T cells in healthy people across ages. Using a J-beta primer mix together with a sample-barcoded 5' primer, a second PCR was run for about 6 to 11 cycles. A single record per CDR3 protein comes from TCRdb applying MiXCR to the 5' RACE reads. The sample shows 800,000 or so distinct CDR3 sequences, around two thirds of them seen only once. Source material: blood. These receptor sequences come from a man younger than 40 in good health.

This sequence joins TRBV7-9 and TRBJ1-6; possible D gene TRBD1, 5 bases. Germline V gene lookup returns CDR1 SEHNR and CDR2 FQNEAQ (reference sequence). The ends were cut back, 5 bases at V and 3 bases at J, with 14 bases in the middle. CDR3 length: 16 amino acids. Written as DNA, the CDR3 is TGTGCCAGCAGCCGTTTGGGTGGGGGCTATAATTCACCCCTCCACTTT. This sequence encodes CASSRLGGGYNSPLHF.

This chain joins TRBV27 and TRBJ2-7; 9 nucleotides align to TRBD1. CDR3 size: 15 residues. V lost 2 bases to trimming and J lost 0 bases; unmatched junction nucleotides: 2. In germline, CDR1 is MNHEY, CDR2 SMNVEV (reference sequence). This chain's CDR3 is CASSLGTGFSYEQYF. CDR3 nucleotide sequence: TGTGCCAGCAGTTTAGGGACAGGGTTCTCCTACGAGCAGTACTTC.

Written as DNA, the CDR3 is TGTGCCAGCGGGTTAGCGGGGACCCTCACCGGGGAGCTGTTTTTT. It encodes CASGLAGTLTGELFF. This chain connects TRBV2 to TRBJ2-2; 8 bases match TRBD2. This CDR3 has 15 amino acids. The germline V gene encodes CDR1 SNHLY and CDR2 FYNNEI. Trimming at V came to 8 bases and at J to 4 bases, leaving 9 bases not matched to a gene.

This clonotype was detected a few times. This may arise from a read error, as a much more abundant clone is one base away. This chain connects TRBV28 to TRBJ2-7; D might be TRBD1 (5 bases). Between the trimmed V and J ends, which lost 6 bases and 3 bases, there was a span of 9 bases. The germline CDR1 and CDR2 sequences are MDHEN and SYDVKM. This CDR3 contains 12 residues. CDR3 sequence reads: CASSIQDYEQYF. The CDR3 DNA is TGTGCCAGCAGCATACAGGACTACGAGCAGTACTTC.

This chain uses TRBV15 with TRBJ2-2; D remains ambiguous. This CDR3 has 12 amino acids. Germline V gives CDR1 LNHNV, CDR2 YYDKDF (reference sequence). V shed 2 bases and J shed 3 bases, with 1 base lying between them. CDR3 amino acids: CATSRYTGELFF. The CDR3 DNA reads TGTGCCACCAGCAGATACACCGGGGAGCTGTTTTTT.

The CDR3 region has the DNA TGTGCCAGCAGCCTTCAAGGACGGATCAATTCACCCCTCCACTTT. Its protein product is CASSLQGRINSPLHF. J is TRBJ1-6 and V is TRBV7-2; D gene ambiguous. Trimming left V 5 bases short and J 7 bases short, with 15 bases between. The CDR3 is 15 residues long. From germline, CDR1 is SGHTA and CDR2 FQGNSA.

The chain employs TRBV10-3 and TRBJ2-7; 7 bases fit TRBD1. The germline V gene encodes CDR1 ENHRY and CDR2 SYGVKD. V trimming: 3 bases; J trimming: 2 bases; junction bases outside the gene matches: 10. The CDR3 totals 16 residues. The CDR3 spells CAISDRIFQGAYEQYF. The DNA for the CDR3 is TGTGCCATCAGTGACCGCATCTTTCAGGGGGCCTACGAGCAGTACTTC.

V and J are TRBV12-3 or TRBV12-4 and TRBJ1-2, with unresolved D. There are 13 residues in the CDR3. V was pared by 6 bases and J by 4 bases, with 12 bases between. The CDR3 loop reads CASSLSDVYGYTF. DNA of the CDR3: TGTGCCAGCAGCCTATCCGACGTCTATGGCTACACCTTC.

The chain combines TRBV10-3 with TRBJ2-3, with TRBD2 identical over 9 bases. This CDR3 comprises 14 residues. Germline CDR1 and CDR2: ENHRY and SYGVKD. Trimming removed 3 bases from V and 5 bases from J; junction bases left unmatched: 3. For the CDR3, the DNA is TGTGCCATCAGTGACGCAGCGGGGGGAGATACGCAGTATTTT. Translation: CAISDAAGGDTQYF.